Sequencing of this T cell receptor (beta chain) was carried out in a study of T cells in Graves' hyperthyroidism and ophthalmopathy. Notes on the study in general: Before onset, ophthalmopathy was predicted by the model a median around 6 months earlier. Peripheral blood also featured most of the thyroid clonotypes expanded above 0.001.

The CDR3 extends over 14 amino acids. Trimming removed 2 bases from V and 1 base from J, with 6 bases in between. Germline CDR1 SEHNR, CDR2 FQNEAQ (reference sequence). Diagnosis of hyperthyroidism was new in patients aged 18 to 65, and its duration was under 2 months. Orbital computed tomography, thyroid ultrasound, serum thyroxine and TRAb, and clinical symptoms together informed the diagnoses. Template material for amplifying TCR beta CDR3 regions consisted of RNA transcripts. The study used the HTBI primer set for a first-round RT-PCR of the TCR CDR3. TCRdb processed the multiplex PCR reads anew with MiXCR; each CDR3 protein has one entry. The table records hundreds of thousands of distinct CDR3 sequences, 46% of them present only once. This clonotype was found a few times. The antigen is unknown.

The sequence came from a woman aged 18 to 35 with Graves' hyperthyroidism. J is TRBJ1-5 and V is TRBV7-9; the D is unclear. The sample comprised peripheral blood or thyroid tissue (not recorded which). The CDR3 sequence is CASSLHASNQPQHF. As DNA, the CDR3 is TGTGCCAGCAGCTTACATGCCAGCAATCAGCCCCAGCATTTT.